In this sample, the clone carrying this TCR beta chain turned up a few times. This entry comes from a study of identical twins. Germline V lookup: CDR1 SNHLY, CDR2 FYNNEI. Trimming took off 6 bases at V and 2 bases at J, with 9 bases between the two ends. The CDR3 length is 13 residues. MiXCR, run by TCRdb on the 5' RACE reads, gives a single entry per CDR3 protein. The sample consists of approximately 500,000 distinct CDR3 sequences, roughly 15% of them appearing once. The same data also contributed to another study, on yellow fever vaccine responses in identical twins.

Sequenced: CD4+ T cells sorted from blood. The rearrangement links TRBV2 to TRBJ2-3; D is possibly TRBD1 (6 bases). The sequence was obtained from a woman in her late teens or twenties in good health. The CDR3 region is CASRNRDTDTQYF. CDR3 bases: TGTGCCAGCAGGAACAGGGACACAGATACGCAGTATTTT. The full variable domain, rest sourced from reference TRBV2 and TRBJ2-3, is EPEVTQTPSHQVTQMGQEVILRCVPISNHLYFYWYRQILGQKVEFLVSFYNNEISEKSEIFDDQFSVERPDGSNFTLKIRSTKLEDSAMYFCASRNRDTDTQYFGPGTRLTVL.